This TCR beta chain comes out of a study of T cell repertoires in cytomegalovirus infection (dated by TCRdb to the late 2010s). Broadly, across the study: Peptide stimulations targeted recently identified HLA-C-restricted CMV epitopes, whose presentation resists viral immunomodulation, together with well-studied HLA-B-restricted epitopes. The HLA type of each donor mattered for the analysis, because public TCR beta signatures pointed to carriage of CMV infection along with the matching HLA type. Points the paper makes about the study in general: The ex vivo response was dominated by HLA-C-restricted CMV-specific TCR beta clonotypes, and the single most frequent clonotype in two of eight donors was supplied by these HLA-C-restricted clonotypes. Carriers of CMV infection plus the relevant HLA type were discriminated by the cumulative frequency of public TCR beta family members in the study cohort and in an independent approximately 340-donor cohort.

Reading the label with the study, this specimen's treatment or condition is: in vitro stimulation with specific CMV peptide epitopes to enrich CMV-specific T cells. Regarding this clonotype: No cognate antigen has been identified for it. No clone much larger than this one lies a single base away; base qualities are absent.

Sequencing relied on an Illumina HiSeq 1500. In-frame beta chains were kept once TCRdb had trimmed the public reads at Q25 with fastp and called clones with MiXCR. CDR3 protein duplicates are merged, each entry listing the most common genes and DNA. This sample is represented by just under 500,000 distinct CDR3 sequences; more than 30% of them were singletons. The ten most abundant clones make up 17% of the sample. The CDR3 runs 15 residues from the cysteine to the phenylalanine. Left in the record is the CDR3 DNA by itself, 45 bases read in frame from the first base. V loses 2 bases of germline sequence and J loses 4 bases, and the interval between the two ends is 12 bases. Taken from the germline V gene, the CDR1 and CDR2 loops are SGHVS and FNYEAQ.

The material was cultured PBMCs, obtained from culture after CMV antigen stimulation. This TCR came from a human donor in good health (CMV status not recorded). Some clones in this sample may be carry-over from other donors' samples. The sequence is built from TRBV7-6 and TRBJ2-1, and the D gene may be TRBD1, 5 bases matching. The CDR3 amino acid sequence is: CASSLRQGPYNEQFF. The sequenced DNA is TGTGCCAGCAGCTTAAGGCAGGGTCCATACAATGAGCAGTTCTTC.